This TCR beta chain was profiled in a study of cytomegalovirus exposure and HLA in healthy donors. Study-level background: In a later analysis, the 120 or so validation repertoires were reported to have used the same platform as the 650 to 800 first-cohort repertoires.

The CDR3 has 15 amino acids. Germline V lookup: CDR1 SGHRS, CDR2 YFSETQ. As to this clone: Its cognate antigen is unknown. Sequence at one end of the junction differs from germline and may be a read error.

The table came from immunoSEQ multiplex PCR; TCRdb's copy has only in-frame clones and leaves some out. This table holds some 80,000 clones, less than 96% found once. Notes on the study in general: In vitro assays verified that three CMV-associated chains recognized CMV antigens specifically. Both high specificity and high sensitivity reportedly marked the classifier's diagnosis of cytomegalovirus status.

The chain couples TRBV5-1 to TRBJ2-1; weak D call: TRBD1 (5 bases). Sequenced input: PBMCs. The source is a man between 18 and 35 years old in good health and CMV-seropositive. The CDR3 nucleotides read TGCGCCAGCAGCTTGTCGCAGGGCCAAGTTAATGGGCAGTTCTTC. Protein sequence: CASSLSQGQVNGQFF.